This record covers a single TCR beta chain. Its specificity is unknown. This sample stems from a study of regulatory T cells in long-lasting Graves disease. Notes on the study in general: Segments TRBV28, TRBJ1-2 and TRBJ2-5 showed preferential usage in persistent disease.

Regarding time point: newly diagnosed GD, antithyroid drugs for less than 3 months. Researchers made the TCR library from RNA that was extracted from PBMCs. This CDR3 is 15 amino acids long. The V end lost 0 bases, the J end lost 2 bases, and 8 bases lay between the germline ends. HTBI primers from iRepertoire and Arm-PCR of CDR3 regions yielded the TCR beta libraries. TCRdb recomputed calls from the multiplex PCR reads with MiXCR, one row per CDR3 protein. The data show 580,000 or so distinct CDR3 sequences, 15% to 20% seen once. These data also featured in a second study, about T cells in Graves' hyperthyroidism and ophthalmopathy.

The gene calls are TRBV12-3 or TRBV12-4 and TRBJ2-4; the D gene is possibly TRBD2 (6 bases). The TCR originated in a man aged 18 to 35 with Graves disease. Sequenced material: peripheral blood mononuclear cells (PBMCs), taken at new diagnosis, from a patient treated with antithyroid drugs. Written as DNA, the CDR3 is TGTGCCAGCAGTTTAGCGGGAGGCCCCAAAAACATTCAGTACTTC. Its translation is CASSLAGGPKNIQYF.